A selection of T cell receptor beta chains follows, all from one sample in a study of cytomegalovirus exposure and HLA in healthy donors. Clones were read by immunoSEQ multiplex PCR, and TCRdb kept only the in-frame ones, dropping some. The sample has under 110,000 clones, 75% seen once; the top ten hold roughly a tenth. Source material: PBMCs. These receptors came from a man in his fifties in good health and CMV-seronegative. Both conserved end residues are part of each CDR3. The order of the fields is V gene, clone size, D gene, J gene, CDR3 protein, CDR3 DNA. The D gene is left open where the match is weak. Clone size, where shown, is once, few, many, or a class for clones that have expanded.

TRBV9	.	.	TRBJ2-3	CASSPGNTDTQYF	TGTGCCAGCAGCCCGGGGAACACAGATACGCAGTATTTT
TRBV5-1	few	TRBD1	TRBJ1-4	CASSTAGTGDEKLFF	TGCGCCAGCAGCACGGCCGGGACAGGGGATGAAAAACTGTTTTTT
TRBV28	.	TRBD1	TRBJ1-3	CASSLGTGSYAGGNTIYF	TGTGCCAGCAGTTTGGGGACAGGAAGCTACGCGGGGGGAAACACCATATATTTT
TRBV4-1	.	TRBD2	TRBJ2-1	CATGTSGYNEQFF	TGCGCCACCGGGACTAGCGGTTACAATGAGCAGTTCTTC
TRBV7-9	.	.	TRBJ2-3	CASSPAGLGGTDTQYF	TGTGCCAGCAGCCCCGCTGGGCTCGGCGGCACAGATACGCAGTATTTT
TRBV6-5	few	.	TRBJ2-2	CASSLQGRAGELFF	TGTGCCAGCAGTCTCCAGGGAAGAGCCGGGGAGCTGTTTTTT
TRBV19	once	.	TRBJ2-3	CASKAALASTDTQYF	TGTGCCAGTAAGGCGGCCCTGGCTAGCACAGATACGCAGTATTTT
TRBV7-9	.	.	TRBJ2-2	CSSTTLTRRHTGELFF	TGTTCCAGCACTACGTTGACAAGGCGTCACACCGGGGAGCTGTTTTTT
TRBV5-1	.	TRBD2	TRBJ2-1	CASRLAGGPYNEQFF	TGCGCCAGCAGACTAGCGGGGGGGCCCTACAATGAGCAGTTCTTC
TRBV27	.	TRBD1	TRBJ2-7	CASSLAYRGPYEQYF	TGTGCCAGCAGTTTAGCCTACAGGGGGCCCTACGAGCAGTACTTC
TRBV28	.	TRBD1	TRBJ2-5	CASRVEDRVQETQYF	TGTGCCAGCAGGGTAGAAGACAGGGTCCAAGAGACCCAGTACTTC
TRBV5-1	.	TRBD1	TRBJ2-3	CASSSTGGRTDTQYF	TGCGCCAGCAGCTCGACAGGGGGAAGGACAGATACGCAGTATTTT
TRBV6-1	.	TRBD1	TRBJ2-7	CASSEGRGGGYEQYF	TGTGCCAGCAGTGAAGGAAGAGGGGGCGGCTACGAGCAGTACTTC
TRBV4-1	.	TRBD1	TRBJ2-7	CASSRQDRGREQYF	TGCGCCAGCAGCCGCCAGGACAGGGGACGAGAGCAGTACTTC
TRBV7-8	.	.	TRBJ1-3	CASSLARISGNTIYF	TGTGCCAGCAGCTTAGCCAGGATCTCTGGAAACACCATATATTTT
TRBV28	.	TRBD1	TRBJ2-5	CASRSEDRYQETQYF	TGTGCCAGCAGATCCGAGGACAGGTACCAAGAGACCCAGTACTTC
TRBV6-6	.	TRBD1	TRBJ2-3	CASSRTGAGSDTQYF	TGTGCCAGCAGCCGTACAGGGGCAGGTTCAGATACGCAGTATTTT
TRBV7-2	.	TRBD1	TRBJ2-7	CASSSRQGYYEQYF	TGTGCCAGCAGTTCCCGACAGGGTTACTACGAGCAGTACTTC
TRBV6-5	.	TRBD2	TRBJ2-5	CASSRAVTSVETQYF	TGTGCCAGCAGTCGCGCCGTGACTAGCGTTGAGACCCAGTACTTC
TRBV4-3	few	TRBD1	TRBJ1-4	CASSQRGTATNEKLFF	TGCGCCAGCAGCCAGAGGGGGACAGCAACTAATGAAAAACTGTTTTTT
TRBV5-1	.	.	TRBJ2-1	CASSWAEGYNEQFF	TGCGCCAGCAGCTGGGCCGAGGGCTACAATGAGCAGTTCTTC
TRBV2	.	.	TRBJ2-2	CASSGDRSTNTGELFF	TGTGCCAGCAGCGGAGACAGGAGCACGAACACCGGGGAGCTGTTTTTT
TRBV30	.	TRBD1	TRBJ2-2	CAWSVGTGLTGELFF	TGTGCCTGGAGTGTCGGGACAGGGCTCACCGGGGAGCTGTTTTTT
TRBV5-1	.	TRBD2	TRBJ2-7	CASSSIPGLADLSSYEQYF	TGCGCCAGCAGCTCGATCCCGGGACTAGCGGACTTAAGCTCCTACGAGCAGTACTTC
TRBV2	.	.	TRBJ2-1	CASSLQGGFTSEQFF	TGTGCCAGCAGCCTACAGGGCGGTTTTACATCTGAGCAGTTCTTC
TRBV19	few	TRBD1	TRBJ1-5	CASSLTRGHQPQHF	TGTGCCAGTAGCCTAACTAGGGGGCATCAGCCCCAGCATTTT
TRBV4-1	.	TRBD1	TRBJ2-5	CASSQEVPGTGKETQYF	TGCGCCAGCAGCCAAGAGGTCCCCGGGACAGGGAAAGAGACCCAGTACTTC
TRBV11-2	.	.	TRBJ2-5	CASSYSYGGQGAQYF	TGTGCCAGCAGTTACTCCTACGGAGGGCAAGGAGCCCAGTACTTC
TRBV7-9	.	.	TRBJ2-5	CASSLNGRGVETQYF	TGTGCCAGCAGCTTAAATGGCAGGGGGGTAGAGACCCAGTACTTC
TRBV5-5	few	.	TRBJ2-1	CASSYQDGGEQFF	TGTGCCAGCAGCTACCAGGACGGGGGTGAGCAGTTCTTC
TRBV2	.	TRBD2	TRBJ2-3	CATSNSGLGADTQYF	TGTGCCACAAGTAATTCGGGACTAGGAGCAGATACGCAGTATTTT
TRBV29-1	once	TRBD2	TRBJ2-7	CSVEDPGREGREQYF	TGCAGCGTTGAAGATCCTGGACGGGAGGGCCGCGAGCAGTACTTC
TRBV6-5	.	.	TRBJ2-5	CASSMLGGEETQYF	TGTGCCAGCAGTATGCTGGGGGGAGAGGAGACCCAGTACTTC
TRBV6-1	few	.	TRBJ1-5	CASMADSYQPQHF	TGTGCCAGCATGGCGGATTCCTATCAGCCCCAGCATTTT
TRBV19	.	.	TRBJ1-1	CASSPQGATEAFF	TGTGCCAGTAGTCCACAAGGGGCCACTGAAGCTTTCTTT
TRBV7-6	once	.	TRBJ1-1	CASSLRGNTEAFF	TGTGCCAGCAGCTTAAGGGGGAACACTGAAGCTTTCTTT
TRBV6-1	.	TRBD1	TRBJ2-1	CASDSGTAHNEQFF	TGTGCCAGTGATTCAGGGACAGCTCACAATGAGCAGTTCTTC
TRBV7-9	.	TRBD1	TRBJ1-5	CASSLGGGRGPQPQHF	TGTGCCAGCAGCTTAGGAGGGGGCAGGGGGCCTCAGCCCCAGCATTTT
TRBV20-1	.	.	TRBJ2-7	CSGEFSYEQYF	TGCAGTGGAGAGTTCTCCTACGAGCAGTACTTC
TRBV10-3	.	TRBD2	TRBJ2-1	CAISEGAGEDVQFF	TGTGCCATCAGTGAGGGAGCGGGGGAGGATGTGCAGTTCTTC
TRBV5-4	few	TRBD2	TRBJ2-1	CASSLGLAGGLNGNEQFF	TGTGCCAGCAGCTTGGGACTAGCGGGGGGGCTTAATGGCAATGAGCAGTTCTTC
TRBV7-8	.	TRBD1	TRBJ2-7	CASTLGGSTGGYEQYF	TGTGCCAGCACCCTTGGAGGGTCTACAGGGGGCTACGAGCAGTACTTC
TRBV9	.	.	TRBJ2-3	CASSVVGGNSDTQYF	TGTGCCAGCAGCGTAGTCGGCGGTAACTCAGATACGCAGTATTTT
TRBV5-6	.	.	TRBJ2-6	CASSTTGTPVSGANVLTF	TGTGCCAGCAGCACCACCGGGACACCTGTCTCTGGGGCCAACGTCCTGACTTTC
TRBV6-5	few	TRBD2	TRBJ2-7	CASRGPGLYEQYF	TGTGCCAGCAGAGGACCGGGACTATACGAGCAGTACTTC
TRBV7-9	.	TRBD2	TRBJ2-7	CASSLGGGQGVQYF	TGTGCCAGCAGCTTAGGCGGGGGGCAAGGAGTGCAGTACTTC
TRBV14	.	TRBD1	TRBJ2-2	CASSRQDRGSYTGELFF	TGTGCCAGCAGCCGACAAGACAGGGGGAGTTACACCGGGGAGCTGTTTTTT
TRBV30	.	TRBD1	TRBJ1-3	CAWSPQGGSGNTIYF	TGTGCCTGGAGCCCACAGGGGGGCTCTGGAAACACCATATATTTT
TRBV2	.	TRBD1	TRBJ1-2	CAMDRGSPHGYTF	TGTGCCATGGACAGGGGATCCCCTCATGGCTACACCTTC
TRBV11-3	.	TRBD1	TRBJ1-1	CASSFGTGPNTEAFF	TGTGCCAGCAGCTTTGGGACAGGGCCGAACACTGAAGCTTTCTTT
TRBV7-9	.	TRBD2	TRBJ2-3	CASSLDGTTYTDTQYF	TGTGCCAGCAGCTTGGACGGGACTACCTACACAGATACGCAGTATTTT
TRBV6-1	.	TRBD1	TRBJ2-7	CASSPRQGYSYEQYF	TGTGCCAGCAGTCCCCGACAGGGCTACTCCTACGAGCAGTACTTC
TRBV4-1	few	.	TRBJ1-4	CASSQPGGGEKLFF	TGCGCCAGCAGCCAACCGGGGGGCGGAGAAAAACTGTTTTTT
TRBV4-1	.	TRBD1	TRBJ1-2	CASSQGSGGIYGYTF	TGCGCCAGCAGCCAAGGGTCAGGGGGCATCTATGGCTACACCTTC
TRBV28	.	.	TRBJ1-2	CASSSAVVISF	TGTGCCAGCAGTTCGGCGGTTGTGATCTCCTTC
TRBV5-1	.	TRBD2	TRBJ2-3	CASSLGKGLAGDSTDTQYF	TGCGCCAGCAGCTTGGGGAAAGGACTAGCGGGAGACAGCACAGATACGCAGTATTTT
TRBV6-1	.	.	TRBJ2-3	CASSEQRGDTQYF	TGTGCCAGCAGTGAACAGAGGGGGGATACGCAGTATTTT